The next 15 T cell receptor beta chains were all read from a single sample in a study of blood T cell repertoires in COVID-19. The data were produced by immunoSEQ multiplex PCR, yet TCRdb's version contains in-frame clones alone and is incomplete. The sample gives about half a million clones, 75% to 90% of which show up once; approximately 3% is in the top ten. The source material was peripheral blood. These receptors all come from a human donor in a cohort sampled during active COVID-19.

This chain uses TRBV15 with TRBJ1-1; possible D gene TRBD1, 6 bases. Germline CDR1 and CDR2: LNHNV and YYDKDF (reference sequence). The CDR3 sequence is 15 residues long. V gave up 0 bases and J gave up 6 bases, with 14 bases separating them. CDR3 coding DNA: TGTGCCACCAGCAGAGATCTGACAGGTGGCGCTGAAGCTTTCTTT. This codes for CATSRDLTGGAEAFF.

This rearrangement joins TRBV11-2 to TRBJ2-1, with D tentatively TRBD1 (6 bases). V lost 1 base and J 7 bases, leaving 14 bases between the germline ends. The CDR3 has 15 residues. The germline gives CDR1 SGHAT, CDR2 FQNNGV. The CDR3 loop reads CASSLGGTGINEQFF. The CDR3 DNA reads TGTGCCAGCAGCTTAGGGGGAACAGGGATTAATGAGCAGTTCTTC.

The rearrangement joins TRBV5-1 to TRBJ1-1, with no clear D. There are 13 residues in the CDR3. Germline assignment: CDR1 SGHRS and CDR2 YFSETQ. V lost 8 bases and J 4 bases, leaving 15 bases between the germline ends. CDR3 DNA: TGCGCCAGTAGCCCGGGTGAGATCACTGAAGCTTTCTTT. This codes for CASSPGEITEAFF. The full variable domain, with the rest looked up from reference TRBV5-1 and TRBJ1-1, is KAGVTQTPRYLIKTRGQQVTLSCSPISGHRSVSWYQQTPGQGLQFLFEYFSETQRNKGNFPGRFSGRQFSNSRSEMNVSTLELGDSALYLCASSPGEITEAFFGQGTRLTVV.

Comment on this clone: A junction end diverges from the germline sequence, so it may reflect a read error. The chain links TRBV30 to TRBJ1-3; TRBD1 might be the D (5 bases). Looked up from germline, CDR1 is GTSNPN and CDR2 is SVGIG (reference sequence). This CDR3 region has 14 residues. As DNA, the CDR3 is TGTGCCTGGACACCCAGGGAGGCTGGGAACACCATATATTTT. It specifies CAWTPREAGNTIYF.

This chain uses TRBV28 with TRBJ1-5; possible D gene TRBD1, 5 bases. The V gene's germline CDR1 is MDHEN and CDR2 SYDVKM. V was clipped by 2 bases and J by 4 bases, with 15 bases between them. The CDR3 has 16 amino acids. The CDR3 nucleotides are TGTGCCAGCAGTTTACCCAGGGCGACACCTAATCAGCCCCAGCATTTT. It encodes CASSLPRATPNQPQHF.

The chain has TRBV18 and TRBJ1-3; 9 positions match TRBD1. The junction had 13 bases not matched to a gene; V was cut back by 5 bases and J by 11 bases. Germline-derived CDR1 and CDR2 are KGHSH and LQKENI. CDR3 length: 15 residues. The CDR3, as DNA: TGTGCCAGCTCAGCCGCCGGGACAGGGAACGGTCCCATATATTTT. It codes for CASSAAGTGNGPIYF.

V and J are TRBV4-3 and TRBJ1-3, with D uncertain. The CDR3 covers 18 residues. The ends were cut back, 0 bases at V and 8 bases at J, with 23 bases in the middle. Looked up from germline, CDR1 is LGHNA and CDR2 is YSLEER. The CDR3 reads CASSQERRAGSPWDTIYF. As DNA, the CDR3 is TGCGCCAGCAGCCAAGAAAGGCGGGCCGGCAGTCCCTGGGACACCATATATTTT.

The rearrangement links TRBV15 to TRBJ2-3; 11 bases fit TRBD2. This CDR3 region has 15 residues. Germline V CDR1 and CDR2: LNHNV, YYDKDF (reference sequence). Trimming removed 3 bases from V and 3 bases from J; junction bases left unmatched: 2. This CDR3 is CATSSRLAGTDTQYF. CDR3 nucleotide sequence: TGTGCCACCAGCAGCCGACTAGCGGGAACAGATACGCAGTATTTT. Combining the CDR3 with reference TRBV15 and TRBJ2-3 gives the whole variable domain DAMVIQNPRYQVTQFGKPVTLSCSQTLNHNVMYWYQQKSSQAPKLLFHYYDKDFNNEADTPDNFQSRRPNTSFCFLDIRSPGLGDTAMYLCATSSRLAGTDTQYFGPGTRLTVL.

V and J are TRBV12-5 and TRBJ2-3, with TRBD1 matching over 7 bases. Per the germline V gene, CDR1 is LGHNT and CDR2 is FRNRAP. The trim removed 1 base at V and 6 bases at J, leaving 4 bases unmatched. The CDR3 length is 14 residues. CDR3 protein: CASGLGGQRDTQYF. DNA for the CDR3: TGTGCTAGTGGTTTGGGGGGACAGCGGGATACGCAGTATTTT. The full variable domain, with the rest looked up from reference TRBV12-5 and TRBJ2-3, is DARVTQTPRHKVTEMGQEVTMRCQPILGHNTVFWYRQTMMQGLELLAYFRNRAPLDDSGMPKDRFSAEMPDATLATLKIQPSEPRDSAVYFCASGLGGQRDTQYFGPGTRLTVL.

The J gene is TRBJ1-1, the V gene TRBV9; 8 nucleotides match TRBD1. V dropped 0 bases and J dropped 3; count of bases not matched to a gene: 7. From germline, CDR1 is SGDLS and CDR2 YYNGEE. The CDR3 length is 16 residues. The CDR3 sequence: CASSVGTGSWDTEAFF. In nucleotides, the CDR3 is TGTGCCAGCAGCGTAGGGACAGGGTCTTGGGACACTGAAGCTTTCTTT.

The gene calls are TRBV29-1 and TRBJ2-7; tentatively, D is TRBD2 (7 bases). The CDR3 has 13 amino acids. The germline V gene encodes CDR1 SQVTM and CDR2 ANQGSEA. Trimming pared 1 base from V and 6 bases from J, leaving 13 bases between. The CDR3 coding sequence is TGCAGCGTTGAAGTCGTAAGGGGGGGCGAGCAGTACTTC. This gives the protein CSVEVVRGGEQYF.

The chain has TRBV28 and TRBJ1-2; 9 bases map to TRBD1. This CDR3 spans 12 amino acids. Germline lookup yields CDR1 MDHEN and CDR2 SYDVKM. Unmatched junction bases numbered 3, after V lost 2 bases and J lost 11 bases. Here the CDR3 reads CASSLKGQGYTF. The CDR3, as DNA: TGTGCCAGCAGTTTAAAAGGACAGGGGTACACCTTC.

This clone came up once. The rearrangement uses TRBV11-3 and TRBJ2-7; D perhaps matches TRBD1 (6 bases). V was trimmed by 4 bases and J by 3 bases, leaving 10 bases between them. Germline CDR1 reads SGHNT; CDR2 reads YENEEA. The CDR3 has 13 residues. For the CDR3, the DNA is TGTGCCAGCAGCTCAGGACAGAGCTACGAGCAGTACTTC. Translated: CASSSGQSYEQYF.

The chain joins TRBV7-2 to TRBJ1-4, with D possibly matching TRBD1 (5 bases). V shed 2 bases and J shed 7 bases, with 11 bases lying between them. CDR1 is SGHTA and CDR2 is FQGNSA in the germline V gene. The CDR3 has 14 residues. The CDR3 reads CASSLSGGGEKLFF. In DNA, the CDR3 is TGTGCCAGCAGCTTATCGGGGGGAGGTGAAAAACTGTTTTTT.

The chain joins TRBV2 to TRBJ1-1; TRBD1 matches at 9 bases. Trimming removed 4 bases from V and 10 bases from J; junction bases left unmatched: 16. Germline CDR1 is SNHLY and CDR2 is FYNNEI. The CDR3 runs 16 residues. Here the CDR3 reads CASSAPLRGQGGSAFF. DNA of the CDR3: TGTGCCAGCAGTGCGCCTCTGAGGGGACAGGGAGGTTCAGCTTTCTTT.